The 23 T cell receptor beta chains reported below all come from one sample, sequenced in a study of OX40 agonist ivuxolimab in advanced cancers. Sequencing used immunoSEQ multiplex PCR; TCRdb keeps in-frame clones, though not all of them. The profile shows roughly 64,000 clones, 80% to 95% of them singletons. This sample comprised CD4+ or CD8+ T cells sorted from blood, obtained in a trial of the OX40 agonist ivuxolimab. The receptors stem from an adult with an advanced solid tumor such as melanoma, head and neck, liver or kidney cancer.

V is TRBV19 and J is TRBJ1-1; D is ambiguous. The CDR3 is made up of 13 amino acids. V shed 7 bases and J shed 3 bases, with 12 bases lying between them. Germline CDR1 and CDR2: LNHDA and SQIVND (reference sequence). This CDR3 reads CASINGIYTEAFF. The CDR3 DNA follows: TGTGCCAGTATTAACGGCATTTACACTGAAGCTTTCTTT.

The gene calls are TRBV4-1 and TRBJ2-3; 11 bases align to TRBD2. The germline V gene encodes CDR1 MGHRA and CDR2 YSYEKL. The CDR3 consists of 22 residues. Trimming took 0 bases from V and 1 from J; bases not matched to a gene: 18. The CDR3: CASSQDRSLATSGSRGTDTQYF. CDR3 bases: TGCGCCAGCAGCCAAGATCGATCCTTGGCTACTAGCGGGAGCCGGGGCACAGATACGCAGTATTTT.

The genes are TRBV19 and TRBJ2-3, with 10 bases that match TRBD2. This CDR3 spans 17 amino acids. The ends lost 1 base at V and 3 bases at J; junction bases unmatched: 7. Looked up from germline, CDR1 is LNHDA and CDR2 is SQIVND (reference sequence). Here the CDR3 DNA reads TGTGCCAGTAGTATAGGGATCGGGACTAGCGTTACAGATACGCAGTATTTT. It codes for CASSIGIGTSVTDTQYF.

This clone was detected a few times. This chain connects TRBV30 to TRBJ1-1; D remains ambiguous. The V end was cut by 2 bases, the J end by 1 base, with 8 bases between. From germline, CDR1 is GTSNPN and CDR2 SVGIG (reference sequence). The CDR3 length is 13 residues. The CDR3 DNA follows: TGTGCCTGGAGTCCATCCGGGAACACTGAAGCTTTCTTT. Translation: CAWSPSGNTEAFF.

This sequence joins TRBV7-9 and TRBJ2-2; 14 bases map to TRBD2. The V segment lost 5 bases and the J segment 3 bases; nucleotides outside the gene matches: 5. The CDR3 length is 17 residues. Germline V gene sequence: CDR1 SEHNR, CDR2 FQNEAQ (reference sequence). CDR3 bases: TGTGCCAGCAGCCAGGGACTAGCGGGAGATGACACCGGGGAGCTGTTTTTT. Its protein is CASSQGLAGDDTGELFF. Filled out from reference TRBV7-9 and TRBJ2-2, the complete variable domain reads DTGVSQNPRHKITKRGQNVTFRCDPISEHNRLYWYRQTLGQGPEFLTYFQNEAQLEKSRLLSDRFSAERPKGSFSTLEIQRTEQGDSAMYLCASSQGLAGDDTGELFFGEGSRLTVL.

This clone was counted a single time. The chain carries TRBV6-6 and TRBJ1-5; D not resolved. Germline-derived CDR1 and CDR2 are MNHNY and SVGAGI (reference sequence). The CDR3 is 15 amino acids. Between the trimmed V and J ends, which lost 6 bases and 0 bases, there was a span of 12 bases. The CDR3 DNA reads TGTGCCAGCAGCCCTTTAGAGGGTAGCAATCAGCCCCAGCATTTT. Amino acids: CASSPLEGSNQPQHF.

The V call is TRBV29-1, the J call TRBJ2-7; unclear D gene. CDR3 length: 12 amino acids. V dropped 6 bases and J dropped 7 bases, with 16 bases sitting between them. Germline V gives CDR1 SQVTM, CDR2 ANQGSEA. The CDR3 DNA sequence: TGCAGCGTCTCAGGTCTTTTCGGGGAGCAGTACTTC. It specifies CSVSGLFGEQYF.

CDR3 sequence reads: CASSFLAGVQETQYF. CDR3 nucleotide sequence: TGTGCCAGCAGCTTCCTAGCGGGAGTCCAAGAGACCCAGTACTTC. The chain recombines TRBV7-9 with TRBJ2-5, with 10 nucleotides matching TRBD2. Losses at the gene ends were 3 bases for V and 1 base for J; bases not matched to a gene: 2. CDR1 and CDR2 (germline): SEHNR, FQNEAQ (reference sequence). CDR3 length equals 15 residues.

The V call is TRBV10-3, the J call TRBJ2-5, with 9 bases that match TRBD1. The germline CDR1 and CDR2 sequences are ENHRY and SYGVKD. The CDR3 has 14 amino acids. V trimming: 10 bases; J trimming: 2 bases; junction bases outside the gene matches: 8. This CDR3 is CATSPGQGQETQYF. The CDR3 DNA reads as TGTGCCACCTCGCCGGGACAGGGACAAGAGACCCAGTACTTC.

The chain combines TRBV7-9 with TRBJ2-7; 10 bases map to TRBD2. V lost 5 bases, J lost 11 bases, and 6 bases stayed unmatched. Germline assignment: CDR1 SEHNR and CDR2 FQNEAQ (reference sequence). This CDR3 is built from 12 residues. CDR3 residues: CASSHTSGIEYF. CDR3 in DNA: TGTGCCAGCAGCCACACTAGCGGGATTGAGTACTTC.

This rearrangement joins TRBV5-4 to TRBJ2-2; perhaps TRBD2 as D (5 bases). Looked up from germline, CDR1 is SGHNT and CDR2 is YYREEE (reference sequence). V lost 0 bases to trimming and J lost 5 bases, with 8 bases between them. The CDR3 is 14 amino acids. The CDR3: CASSLVGGTGELFF. CDR3 nucleotide sequence: TGTGCCAGCAGCTTGGTTGGCGGGACCGGGGAGCTGTTTTTT.

The genes are TRBV18 and TRBJ2-2; D remains unclear. Germline V lookup: CDR1 KGHSH, CDR2 LQKENI. This CDR3 has 14 amino acids. Deletions cut 2 bases from V and 6 bases from J, with 10 bases between. In nucleotides, the CDR3 is TGTGCCAGCTCACCAATTTCACTGCCCGGGGAGCTGTTTTTT. It translates to CASSPISLPGELFF.

This clone was found a few times. The V and J genes are TRBV2 and TRBJ2-3; 8 positions agree with TRBD2. CDR1 SNHLY and CDR2 FYNNEI come from the germline V gene. The length of the CDR3 is 15 residues. Germline trimming cut 6 bases from V and 2 bases from J; bases unmatched to any gene: 7. The CDR3 loop is CASRGSGSPTDTQYF. For the CDR3, the DNA is TGTGCCAGCAGGGGAAGCGGGAGTCCCACAGATACGCAGTATTTT.

The rearrangement uses TRBV6-5 and TRBJ2-7; 9 nucleotides agree with TRBD1. Germline CDR1 MNHEY, CDR2 SVGAGI. V dropped 0 bases and J dropped 3; count of bases not matched to a gene: 3. This CDR3 contains 15 residues. The CDR3 loop reads CASSYSSGQGYEQYF. Here the CDR3 DNA reads TGTGCCAGCAGTTACTCTTCGGGACAGGGCTACGAGCAGTACTTC.

The chain combines TRBV6-6 with TRBJ2-7, with D hard to call. This CDR3 is 14 amino acids long. Germline V gene lookup returns CDR1 MNHNY and CDR2 SVGAGI (reference sequence). Trimming stripped 5 bases from V and 2 bases from J, with 13 bases between. CDR3 in DNA: TGTGCCAGCAGTCACCAGGTATATCCCTACGAGCAGTACTTC. Translated, it gives CASSHQVYPYEQYF.

This chain uses TRBV19 with TRBJ2-1, with TRBD2 matching over 10 bases. The CDR3 loop spans 17 amino acids. Unmatched junction bases numbered 6, after V lost 3 bases and J lost 1 base. Per germline, CDR1 LNHDA and CDR2 SQIVND (reference sequence). The CDR3 loop is CASSIPISGRSYNEQFF. CDR3 DNA sequence: TGTGCCAGTAGTATCCCTATTAGCGGGAGGTCCTACAATGAGCAGTTCTTC.

This chain connects TRBV19 to TRBJ1-1; the D gene is possibly TRBD1 (6 bases). V dropped 4 bases and J dropped 4 bases, with 13 bases sitting between them. The CDR3 spans 14 residues. Germline V CDR1 and CDR2: LNHDA, SQIVND (reference sequence). Here the CDR3 DNA reads TGTGCCAGTAGTACCTTGGACAGCTCCACTGAAGCTTTCTTT. This gives the protein CASSTLDSSTEAFF.

The rearrangement joins TRBV11-3 to TRBJ2-2; D is ambiguous. CDR1 SGHNT and CDR2 YENEEA come from the germline V gene. The CDR3 consists of 14 residues. V was shortened by 1 base and J by 3 bases, with 6 bases between the two germline ends. The CDR3 nucleotides read TGTGCCAGCAGCTTAGGCCGATACACCGGGGAGCTGTTTTTT. As protein: CASSLGRYTGELFF.

The V call is TRBV4-2, the J call TRBJ2-3; D ambiguous. Between the trimmed V and J ends, which lost 1 base and 2 bases, there was a span of 16 bases. Germline V gene data show CDR1 as LGHNA and CDR2 as YNFKEQ. The CDR3 is 17 residues long. The CDR3 DNA reads TGTGCCAGCAGCCAAGTGGACGGACGCGCAAACACAGATACGCAGTATTTT. Amino acids: CASSQVDGRANTDTQYF.

The chain has TRBV11-2 and TRBJ2-2; maybe TRBD1 (6 bases). This CDR3 contains 15 residues. With 10 bases removed from V and 4 bases from J, the gap between germline ends came to 19 bases. Germline V gene lookup returns CDR1 SGHAT and CDR2 FQNNGV. In DNA, the CDR3 is TGTGCCACTAAACGCCGAGGGGGTCTCACCGGGGAGCTGTTTTTT. Protein product: CATKRRGGLTGELFF.

The chain employs TRBV7-9 and TRBJ1-1, with D possibly being TRBD1 (6 bases). V lost 1 base to trimming and J lost 5 bases, with 8 bases between them. This CDR3 comprises 13 residues. The germline CDR1 and CDR2 sequences are SEHNR and FQNEAQ (reference sequence). The CDR3 loop reads CASSLGQATEAFF. The CDR3 DNA follows: TGTGCCAGCAGCTTAGGACAGGCAACTGAAGCTTTCTTT. The variable domain in full, with the rest retrieved from reference TRBV7-9 and TRBJ1-1, is DTGVSQNPRHKITKRGQNVTFRCDPISEHNRLYWYRQTLGQGPEFLTYFQNEAQLEKSRLLSDRFSAERPKGSFSTLEIQRTEQGDSAMYLCASSLGQATEAFFGQGTRLTVV.

The chain uses TRBV21-1 and TRBJ2-5; TRBD2 is the table's D call, not checked against the DNA. The end of the DNA aligns better with TRBJ2-7, so the J call may be wrong. TRBV21-1 is a pseudogene locus. The CDR3 is 13 amino acids. The DNA for the CDR3 is TGTGCCAGCCCGGGGGGGCACCCCTACGAGCAGTACTTC. Its protein product is CASPGGHPYEQYF.

The chain links TRBV15 to TRBJ2-7; the match to TRBD2 covers 10 bases. The V gene end was trimmed by 4 bases and the J gene end by 3 bases; junction bases not matched to a gene: 6. CDR1 and CDR2 from the germline V gene are LNHNV and YYDKDF (reference sequence). The CDR3 extends over 15 amino acids. CDR3 residues: CATSIRTSGNYEQYF. The CDR3 coding sequence is TGTGCCACCAGCATTCGGACTAGCGGCAACTACGAGCAGTACTTC.